This paragraph reports one T cell receptor beta chain. Antigen specificity is unknown. PCR was performed using 60 Vbeta and 13 Jbeta primers. Profiling relied on immunoSEQ multiplex PCR, and the TCRdb table lists in-frame clones only, not all of them. Of roughly 200,000 clones in the sample, around three quarters were seen once. These data come from a study of cytomegalovirus exposure and HLA in healthy donors. Study findings and constraints: Presence/absence analyses supposed approximately even sequencing depth among donors. In an earlier analysis, in 587 donors, most V segments appeared productive either ~87% or ~30% of the time. Most likely, a cluster of highly shared sequence variants arose as a sequencing artifact. It was reported in a later analysis that an Asian-associated ancestry cluster showed fewer N-insertions than the approximately 670-donor mean.

The germline CDR1 and CDR2 sequences are SGHDT and YYEEEE. CDR3 size: 13 residues. V lost 0 bases and J lost 5, with 9 bases in between. The clonotype comes from a woman in her 30s in good health and CMV-seropositive. The chain is built from TRBV5-6 and TRBJ2-7, with a possible D match to TRBD2 (6 bases). The sample was PBMCs. The CDR3 nucleotides read TGTGCCAGCAGCTTGGTCGGGGGAAACGAGCAGTACTTC. This translates into CASSLVGGNEQYF.